The 6 T cell receptor beta chains below come from one sample, sequenced in a study of glioma-infiltrating T cells after dendritic cell vaccination. Repertoires were generated with immunoSEQ multiplex PCR, while TCRdb's copy carries only in-frame clones and drops some. The sample has tens of thousands of clones; 85% to 90% are singletons. Material: blood, obtained before dendritic cell vaccination. The source of these receptors is a human donor with glioblastoma.

The chain uses TRBV10-3 and TRBJ2-3; 10 bases agree with TRBD2. CDR1 and CDR2 from the germline V gene are ENHRY and SYGVKD. The CDR3 contains 17 residues. The V segment lost 3 bases and the J segment 1 base; nucleotides outside the gene matches: 7. In nucleotides, the CDR3 is TGTGCCATCAGTGATCCTAGCGGGAGCGGGGGCACAGATACGCAGTATTTT. Translation gives CAISDPSGSGGTDTQYF.

The rearrangement joins TRBV29-1 to TRBJ2-7, with 10 nucleotides matching TRBD1. The V gene's germline CDR1 is SQVTM and CDR2 ANQGSEA. There are 14 residues in the CDR3. The trim removed 1 base at V and 4 bases at J, leaving 4 bases unmatched. The DNA for the CDR3 is TGCAGCGTTGAAGCGGGGACAGGGGCGTACGAGCAGTACTTC. As protein: CSVEAGTGAYEQYF.

The chain uses TRBV25-1 and TRBJ2-1; D possibly corresponds to TRBD1 (6 bases). The CDR3 is 14 amino acids. With 1 base removed from V and 6 bases from J, the gap between germline ends came to 10 bases. CDR1 is MGHDK and CDR2 is SYGVNS in the germline V gene. The CDR3 reads CASSESQGSNEQFF. CDR3 DNA sequence: TGTGCCAGCAGTGAATCACAGGGCAGCAATGAGCAGTTCTTC. Full variable domain (outside the CDR3, taken from reference TRBV25-1 and TRBJ2-1): EADIYQTPRYLVIGTGKKITLECSQTMGHDKMYWYQQDPGMELHLIHYSYGVNSTEKGDLSSESTVSRIRTEHFPLTLESARPSHTSQYLCASSESQGSNEQFFGPGTRLTVL.

The rearrangement uses TRBV7-9 and TRBJ2-1, with D maybe TRBD1 (5 bases). V dropped 4 bases and J dropped 7 bases, with 14 bases sitting between them. The CDR3 runs to 14 residues. CDR1 is SEHNR, CDR2 FQNEAQ, per germline (reference sequence). In DNA form, the CDR3 reads TGTGCCAGCAGCTCGACAGTTACAGTAAATGAGCAGTTCTTC. This encodes CASSSTVTVNEQFF. Using reference TRBV7-9 and TRBJ2-1 for the parts outside the CDR3, the full variable domain is DTGVSQNPRHKITKRGQNVTFRCDPISEHNRLYWYRQTLGQGPEFLTYFQNEAQLEKSRLLSDRFSAERPKGSFSTLEIQRTEQGDSAMYLCASSSTVTVNEQFFGPGTRLTVL.

This chain uses TRBV30 with TRBJ2-5; 13 nucleotides agree with TRBD2. With the DNA end fitting TRBJ2-7 better, the J assignment may be wrong. The CDR3 sequence is 15 residues long. Per germline, CDR1 GTSNPN and CDR2 SVGIG (reference sequence). CDR3 sequence (DNA): TGTGCCTGGATTGCATTGACTAGCGGGAGGCGCGAGCAGTACTTC. Translation gives CAWIALTSGRREQYF.

The rearrangement links TRBV10-3 to TRBJ1-2, with D possibly matching TRBD1 (5 bases). Germline CDR1 and CDR2: ENHRY and SYGVKD. This CDR3 is built from 13 residues. The V gene lost 6 bases and the J gene lost 4 bases, with 12 bases spanning the gap. CDR3 in DNA: TGTGCCATCAGAAGCGGGACCGTCTATGGCTACACCTTC. Its translation: CAIRSGTVYGYTF.